This T cell receptor (beta chain) was sequenced during a study of T cells after yellow fever vaccination. TCRdb recomputed calls from the 5' RACE reads with MiXCR, one row per CDR3 protein. This sample has hundreds of thousands of distinct CDR3 sequences, with roughly 4% found just once. Whole-study results and caveats: Weaker overall, the secondary response nonetheless peaked faster (day 5 versus 15).

About this clonotype: Its antigen is as yet unknown.

The CDR3 extends over 17 amino acids. The germline CDR1 and CDR2 sequences are SGDLS and YYNGEE. J gave up 9 bases and V 4 bases, and 12 bases lay outside the gene matches. V is TRBV9 and J is TRBJ2-1; 14 positions match TRBD2. Sequenced material: PBMCs, taken 5 days after the yellow fever booster vaccination. The TCR comes from a man between 18 and 35 years old who received the YFV17D yellow fever vaccine. The CDR3 coding sequence is TGTGCCAGCAGCTATCGATCGACTAGCGGGGGGGCGCGTGAGCAGTTCTTC. This sequence encodes CASSYRSTSGGAREQFF.